One and the same sample provided the 31 T cell receptor beta chains below, sequenced in a study of T cell changes during pregnancy in multiple sclerosis. Repertoires were generated with immunoSEQ multiplex PCR, while TCRdb's copy carries only in-frame clones and drops some. The table has some 42,000 clones, approximately 90% seen once. This sample comprised CD4+ T cells from peripheral blood mononuclear cells, obtained after pregnancy. These receptors originate from a female donor with multiple sclerosis, enrolled in a pregnancy study.

The CDR3 DNA reads as TGTGCCAGCAGCTTGGCGGCTAGTGGATTTGCTGAGCAGTTCTTC. Translated, it gives CASSLAASGFAEQFF. The chain employs TRBV7-2 and TRBJ2-1; no clear D gene. Trimming stripped 3 bases from V and 9 bases from J, with 18 bases between. This CDR3 spans 15 amino acids. In germline, CDR1 is SGHTA, CDR2 FQGNSA.

V usage is TRBV2 and J usage is TRBJ2-2; TRBD2 aligns across 11 bases. This CDR3 has 15 amino acids. In germline, CDR1 is SNHLY, CDR2 FYNNEI. V was pared by 6 bases and J by 4 bases, with 4 bases of the junction left unmatched. For the CDR3, the DNA is TGTGCCAGCAGAGAGGGACTAGCGGTCACCGGGGAGCTGTTTTTT. Residues: CASREGLAVTGELFF. Complete variable domain (other parts from reference TRBV2 and TRBJ2-2): EPEVTQTPSHQVTQMGQEVILRCVPISNHLYFYWYRQILGQKVEFLVSFYNNEISEKSEIFDDQFSVERPDGSNFTLKIRSTKLEDSAMYFCASREGLAVTGELFFGEGSRLTVL.

The rearrangement joins TRBV5-4 to TRBJ1-1, with D possibly being TRBD1 (5 bases). Germline CDR1 SGHNT, CDR2 YYREEE (reference sequence). The CDR3 contains 13 residues. V was shortened by 1 base and J by 3 bases, with 7 bases between the two germline ends. This CDR3 reads CASSLSRDTEAFF. Here the CDR3 DNA reads TGTGCCAGCAGCTTGAGCAGGGACACTGAAGCTTTCTTT.

The chain combines TRBV10-3 with TRBJ1-4; 7 bases agree with TRBD1. This CDR3 is 20 amino acids long. CDR1 is ENHRY and CDR2 is SYGVKD in the germline V gene. The trim removed 6 bases at V and 0 bases at J, leaving 19 bases unmatched. CDR3 nucleotide sequence: TGTGCCATCAGCCGTGTGCCCCTCACAGGGGCCACCGCAACTAATGAAAAACTGTTTTTT. As protein: CAISRVPLTGATATNEKLFF.

The V gene is TRBV28, the J gene TRBJ2-1; D is possibly TRBD2 (5 bases). The V end lost 6 bases, the J end lost 9 bases, and 18 bases lay between the germline ends. CDR1 and CDR2 (germline): MDHEN, SYDVKM. This CDR3 comprises 14 residues. The CDR3 DNA reads as TGTGCCAGCAGACCGTTCGGTAGGGCGGGTGAGCAGTTCTTC. This gives the protein CASRPFGRAGEQFF.

This clone was found a few times. The genes are TRBV4-2 and TRBJ1-5, with 11 nucleotides matching TRBD1. The V gene end was trimmed by 0 bases and the J gene end by 2 bases; junction bases not matched to a gene: 9. Germline assignment: CDR1 LGHNA and CDR2 YNFKEQ. The CDR3 spans 19 residues. The CDR3 bases are TGTGCCAGCAGCCAAGAAGGTGGACAGGGGGCTCCAGGCAATCAGCCCCAGCATTTT. Translated: CASSQEGGQGAPGNQPQHF.

V gene TRBV2 combines with J gene TRBJ1-1; D remains unclear. The germline gives CDR1 SNHLY, CDR2 FYNNEI. CDR3 length equals 14 residues. Trimming took 3 bases from V and 0 from J, leaving 8 bases between them. The CDR3 coding sequence is TGTGCCAGCAGTGAGGGCCCTGTGAACACTGAAGCTTTCTTT. Translated, it gives CASSEGPVNTEAFF.

V and J are TRBV5-4 and TRBJ2-1; TRBD2 matches at 11 bases. J was trimmed by 4 bases and V by 4 bases; bases with no gene match: 7. There are 16 residues in the CDR3. CDR1 is SGHNT and CDR2 is YYREEE in the germline V gene (reference sequence). The CDR3 sequence: CASSPHGTSGYNEQFF. DNA of the CDR3: TGTGCCAGCAGCCCCCATGGGACTAGCGGATACAATGAGCAGTTCTTC.

The chain is built from TRBV18 and TRBJ1-4, with 7 bases lining up with TRBD1. The trim removed 3 bases at V and 4 bases at J, leaving 2 bases unmatched. The CDR3 contains 14 residues. The V gene's germline CDR1 is KGHSH and CDR2 LQKENI. CDR3 sequence: CASSPTGDNEKLFF. CDR3 sequence (DNA): TGTGCCAGCTCACCTACAGGGGATAATGAAAAACTGTTTTTT.

The V gene is TRBV5-5, the J gene TRBJ1-5; D uncertain. This CDR3 spans 15 amino acids. The V gene lost 1 base and the J gene lost 5 bases, with 13 bases spanning the gap. Germline V gene sequence: CDR1 SGHKS, CDR2 YYEKEE (reference sequence). CDR3: CASSLLGTEHQPQHF. The CDR3 coding sequence is TGTGCCAGCAGCTTGTTAGGCACAGAGCATCAGCCCCAGCATTTT.

The chain joins TRBV5-1 to TRBJ1-1; TRBD1 agrees at 11 bases. The ends lost 3 bases at V and 1 base at J; junction bases unmatched: 11. This CDR3 region has 18 residues. The germline V gene encodes CDR1 SGHRS and CDR2 YFSETQ. CDR3 sequence (DNA): TGCGCCAGCAGCTCCCGTCCACCGGGACAGGGGGAGAACACTGAAGCTTTCTTT. Residues: CASSSRPPGQGENTEAFF.

The rearrangement uses TRBV9 and TRBJ2-7; TRBD2 aligns across 15 bases. This CDR3 spans 17 amino acids. The V and J ends lost 0 bases and 5 bases, in that order; junction bases with no gene match: 6. Germline-derived CDR1 and CDR2 are SGDLS and YYNGEE. The CDR3 loop reads CASSVGTSGGASDEQYF. The CDR3 coding sequence is TGTGCCAGCAGCGTAGGGACTAGCGGGGGGGCATCAGACGAGCAGTACTTC.

This chain uses TRBV12-5 with TRBJ2-5, with 7 bases lining up with TRBD2. J gave up 3 bases and V 7 bases, and 5 bases lay outside the gene matches. This CDR3 contains 13 residues. In germline, CDR1 is LGHNT, CDR2 FRNRAP. The DNA of the CDR3 is TGTGCTAGTGTCTGGGCGGGGGAAGAGACCCAGTACTTC. Translated, it gives CASVWAGEETQYF. Full variable domain (remainder filled in from reference TRBV12-5 and TRBJ2-5): DARVTQTPRHKVTEMGQEVTMRCQPILGHNTVFWYRQTMMQGLELLAYFRNRAPLDDSGMPKDRFSAEMPDATLATLKIQPSEPRDSAVYFCASVWAGEETQYFGPGTRLLVL.

The chain recombines TRBV4-3 with TRBJ2-1, with TRBD1 matching over 7 bases. Germline CDR1 and CDR2: LGHNA and YSLEER. There are 16 residues in the CDR3. Trimming cost V 4 bases and J 2 bases; bases outside gene matches: 8. CDR3 DNA: TGCGCCAGCAGCCCAAGATACGGGACAGCCTACAATGAGCAGTTCTTC. Its translation is CASSPRYGTAYNEQFF.

The V and J genes are TRBV9 and TRBJ2-7, with D maybe TRBD2 (7 bases). Trimming left V 4 bases short and J 0 bases short, with 11 bases between. Germline V gene data show CDR1 as SGDLS and CDR2 as YYNGEE. The CDR3 totals 14 residues. CDR3 coding DNA: TGTGCCAGCAGCCCTCGGGGGGCCTCCTACGAGCAGTACTTC. It translates to CASSPRGASYEQYF.

This chain joins TRBV5-6 and TRBJ1-2; TRBD1 matches at 8 bases. Germline V CDR1 and CDR2: SGHDT, YYEEEE. Trimming took 3 bases from V and 4 from J; bases not matched to a gene: 5. CDR3 length equals 14 residues. The CDR3 here is CASSYGQGSYGYTF. DNA for the CDR3: TGTGCCAGCAGCTACGGACAGGGCAGCTATGGCTACACCTTC.

This sequence joins TRBV5-1 and TRBJ2-3, with D tentatively TRBD1 (6 bases). V was trimmed by 0 bases and J by 4 bases, leaving 12 bases between them. The germline V gene has CDR1 SGHRS and CDR2 YFSETQ. The CDR3 has 15 amino acids. CDR3: CASSLEFQGSDTQYF. The DNA for the CDR3 is TGCGCCAGCAGCTTGGAGTTCCAGGGGTCAGATACGCAGTATTTT.

V is TRBV2 and J is TRBJ1-2; TRBD1 matches at 9 bases. V trimming: 9 bases; J trimming: 5 bases; junction bases outside the gene matches: 7. The CDR3 is made up of 13 amino acids. Germline CDR1 reads SNHLY; CDR2 reads FYNNEI. CDR3 coding DNA: TGTGCCAGTAGGGGACAGGGAATTTATGGCTACACCTTC. It yields the protein CASRGQGIYGYTF.

The V gene is TRBV10-3, the J gene TRBJ2-7; D gene unclear. The CDR3 is made up of 17 amino acids. Trimming stripped 8 bases from V and 7 bases from J, with 30 bases between. Germline-derived CDR1 and CDR2 are ENHRY and SYGVKD. CDR3: CAISQDSVTQTVGEQYF. In DNA form, the CDR3 reads TGTGCCATCTCCCAAGACTCCGTGACCCAGACTGTGGGTGAGCAGTACTTC.

This clone was recorded once. J is TRBJ2-5 and V is TRBV29-1; a weak D match, TRBD2 (7 bases). Germline V lookup: CDR1 SQVTM, CDR2 ANQGSEA. CDR3 size: 14 residues. Trimming left V 3 bases short and J 5 bases short, with 16 bases between. The CDR3 region has the DNA TGCAGCGTTGAGGGGGGGCGAGGTGTGGAGACCCAGTACTTC. Translating it yields CSVEGGRGVETQYF.

The J gene is TRBJ1-5, the V gene TRBV6-1; possible D gene TRBD1, 6 bases. The CDR3 extends over 15 amino acids. Germline V lookup: CDR1 MNHNS, CDR2 SASEGT. Trimming pared 0 bases from V and 3 bases from J, leaving 9 bases between. The CDR3, as DNA: TGTGCCAGCAGTGAAGCCGGACAGTACAATCAGCCCCAGCATTTT. Translated: CASSEAGQYNQPQHF.

The chain carries TRBV9 and TRBJ1-1, with 7 bases that match TRBD1. The J segment lost 3 bases and the V segment lost 3 bases, leaving 5 bases of the junction unmatched. The CDR3 contains 14 residues. Germline loops: CDR1 SGDLS, CDR2 YYNGEE. The CDR3 DNA reads as TGTGCCAGCAGCGCATCACAGGGGCACACTGAAGCTTTCTTT. Amino acids: CASSASQGHTEAFF.

This clone has a single count. The V call is TRBV18, the J call TRBJ2-2, with 12 bases aligning to TRBD1. The CDR3 runs to 15 residues. Trimming removed 5 bases from V and 3 bases from J; junction bases left unmatched: 1. Germline loops: CDR1 KGHSH, CDR2 LQKENI. The CDR3 nucleotides are TGTGCCAGCTCATGGGACAGGGGGCACACCGGGGAGCTGTTTTTT. As protein: CASSWDRGHTGELFF.

The chain has TRBV29-1 and TRBJ1-1, with D unresolved. Germline CDR1 and CDR2: SQVTM and ANQGSEA. The CDR3 extends over 10 amino acids. Trimming took 6 bases from V and 2 from J, leaving 4 bases between them. The CDR3 region has the DNA TGCAGCGTCCGTAACACTGAAGCTTTCTTT. It specifies CSVRNTEAFF.

The chain combines TRBV2 with TRBJ2-2; 12 bases fit TRBD1. J was trimmed by 3 bases and V by 5 bases; bases with no gene match: 1. The CDR3 runs 15 residues. CDR1 SNHLY and CDR2 FYNNEI come from the germline V gene. CDR3 nucleotide sequence: TGTGCCAGCAGTTGGGACAGGGGGCACACCGGGGAGCTGTTTTTT. This sequence encodes CASSWDRGHTGELFF.

The chain couples TRBV2 to TRBJ1-3; D remains ambiguous. This CDR3 has 14 amino acids. V was trimmed by 2 bases and J by 0 bases, leaving 5 bases between them. Germline V gives CDR1 SNHLY, CDR2 FYNNEI. CDR3 DNA sequence: TGTGCCAGCAGTGAAAGCCTCTCTGGAAACACCATATATTTT. It encodes CASSESLSGNTIYF.

The rearrangement joins TRBV25-1 to TRBJ1-2, with TRBD1 matching over 8 bases. Germline V gene sequence: CDR1 MGHDK, CDR2 SYGVNS. The V and J ends lost 3 bases and 6 bases, in that order; junction bases with no gene match: 0. The CDR3 runs 12 residues. The CDR3 DNA reads TGTGCCAGCAGTGACAGGGGGCATGGCTACACCTTC. This codes for CASSDRGHGYTF.

This clone has just a few counts. J is TRBJ1-6 and V is TRBV6-5; D is unclear. CDR3 length: 12 amino acids. The germline gives CDR1 MNHEY, CDR2 SVGAGI. V lost 0 bases to trimming and J lost 11 bases, with 5 bases between them. CDR3 protein: CASSYSRTPLHF. The CDR3 bases are TGTGCCAGCAGTTACTCGAGGACACCCCTCCACTTT.

The V gene is TRBV9, the J gene TRBJ2-7; 10 nucleotides align to TRBD1. From germline, CDR1 is SGDLS and CDR2 YYNGEE. Trimming cost V 4 bases and J 4 bases; bases outside gene matches: 8. The CDR3 runs to 15 residues. CDR3 bases: TGTGCCAGCAGCCCCCGACAGGGGGCGGGGTACGAGCAGTACTTC. Protein: CASSPRQGAGYEQYF. Full variable domain (rest looked up from reference TRBV9 and TRBJ2-7): DSGVTQTPKHLITATGQRVTLRCSPRSGDLSVYWYQQSLDQGLQFLIQYYNGEERAKGNILERFSAQQFPDLHSELNLSSLELGDSALYFCASSPRQGAGYEQYFGPGTRLTVT.

The genes are TRBV5-6 and TRBJ2-7; a weak D match, TRBD2 (5 bases). The CDR3 extends over 15 amino acids. The V end lost 5 bases, the J end lost 7 bases, and 22 bases lay between the germline ends. Germline lookup yields CDR1 SGHDT and CDR2 YYEEEE. The CDR3 region has the DNA TGTGCCAGCAGTTCCGACGGGGTACCCCTTCGGGAGCAGTACTTC. It specifies CASSSDGVPLREQYF.

V usage is TRBV5-1 and J usage is TRBJ1-6; 9 bases fit TRBD1. This CDR3 has 13 amino acids. Germline V gene lookup returns CDR1 SGHRS and CDR2 YFSETQ. V trimming: 10 bases; J trimming: 7 bases; junction bases outside the gene matches: 6. The CDR3 is CASGTGSNSPLHF. DNA for the CDR3: TGCGCCTCCGGGACAGGGTCAAATTCACCCCTCCACTTT.